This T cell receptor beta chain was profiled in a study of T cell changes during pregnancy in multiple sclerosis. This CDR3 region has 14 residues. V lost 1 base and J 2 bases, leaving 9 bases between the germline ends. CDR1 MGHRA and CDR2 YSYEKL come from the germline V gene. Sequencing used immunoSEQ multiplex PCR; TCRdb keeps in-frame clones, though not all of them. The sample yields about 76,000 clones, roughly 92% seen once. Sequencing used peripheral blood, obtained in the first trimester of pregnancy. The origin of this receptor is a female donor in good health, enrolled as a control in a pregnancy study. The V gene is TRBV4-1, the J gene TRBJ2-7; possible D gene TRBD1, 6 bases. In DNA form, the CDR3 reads TGCGCCAGCAGCCAAGTGGACAGAACCTACGAGCAGTACTTC. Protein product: CASSQVDRTYEQYF.